The TCR beta chain described here comes from a study of CD8+ T cells in alopecia areata. For the study at large: It was oral tofacitinib, at 5 to 10 mg twice daily, that treated patients received.

As the sequencing template, cDNA was produced by extracting RNA and reverse transcribing it. Method: immunoSEQ multiplex PCR; TCRdb's copy keeps in-frame clones and lacks some. The sample has about 260,000 clones; 60% are singletons. Treatment meaning: oral pan-JAK inhibitor, 5-10 mg twice daily. Those with alopecia areata gave lesional scalp punch biopsies and peripheral blood. V was cut by 2 bases and J by 4 bases, with 6 bases left in between. The length of the CDR3 is 12 residues. Germline CDR1 is SGHDT and CDR2 is YYEEEE. A remark on this clone: Its matching antigen is unknown.

Whole-study findings and limits: Many expanded lesional clones persisted in scalp and blood during tofacitinib. Mice showed TCR sharing more clearly than patients did, possibly owing to HLA.

The sequencing here drew on CD4+ T cells sorted from blood, taken between weeks 51 and 52, from a patient treated with tofacitinib. The gene calls are TRBV5-6 and TRBJ1-1; D remains unclear. This sequence was found in a human donor with alopecia areata. The CDR3 here is CASSFLITEAFF. The CDR3 DNA sequence: TGTGCCAGCAGCTTTCTAATCACTGAAGCTTTCTTT.